This T cell receptor beta chain appears in the sequencing data of a study of breast tumors, draining lymph nodes, adjacent tissues. This clonotype is medium-sized within its sample. Its target is not known. Study observations and caveats: Data only fit, rather than demonstrated, lymph node origin of most tumor T cells. Findings are consistent with lymph node origin and intratumoral expansion of most tumor T cells.

TCRdb itself ran the multiplex PCR reads through MiXCR, one entry per CDR3 protein. The sample comprises 47,000 or so distinct CDR3 sequences, approximately 22% of which are singletons, and under 9.5% rests with the top ten. CDR3 size: 14 residues. Germline loops: CDR1 SNHLY, CDR2 FYNNEI. The J segment lost 5 bases and the V segment lost 5 bases, leaving 8 bases of the junction unmatched. This sequence joins TRBV2 and TRBJ2-7; 8 bases fit TRBD2. The sequencing input was breast tumor tissue. The sequence was collected from a female donor with breast cancer. Some clones in this sample may be carry-over from other donors' samples. The CDR3 DNA follows: TGTGCCAGCAGTCTCCAGCGGGAGTCCGACGAGCAGTACTTC. Translating gives CASSLQRESDEQYF.